The sequence of this TCR beta chain was determined in a study of human T cells and chemical hapten exposure. Study information: Diphenylcyclopropenone was applied weekly to patients' scalps across the roughly 23-week study. Small discrepancies in pooled library volume mainly accounted for the varying TCR yields per sample. Study-wide results and caveats: Counts of TCRs above 1 in 1000 frequency stayed unchanged with DPC sensitization.

Trimming left V 4 bases short and J 7 bases short, with 13 bases between. There are 13 residues in the CDR3. From germline, CDR1 is SGHTA and CDR2 FQGTGA. Under the authors' procedure: From approximately 21,000 to 630,000 TCRs were found per sample, with a median of about 96,000. TCRdb redid the calling of the RACE reads with MiXCR, one entry per CDR3 protein. Here the V and J calls rest on TCRdb's processing, not on the authors' analysis. The repertoire consists of around 380,000 distinct CDR3 sequences, with about 5% occurring once and the leading ten covering around 8.6%. Regarding time point: pre-sensitization, week 0. Treatment denoted: therapeutic diphenylcyclopropenone sensitization with weekly scalp DPC. This clonotype was found many times. What it binds is not known.

The origin of this receptor is a woman under 30 with alopecia areata. Some clones in this sample may be carry-over from other donors' samples. The sample was whole blood, taken in connection with sensitization to the hapten diphenylcyclopropenone (DPC). The chain carries TRBV7-3 and TRBJ1-2, with a tentative D call TRBD1 (6 bases). CDR3 sequence (DNA): TGTGCCAGCAGCTCCCCGGGGGGCCGTGGCTACACCTTC. As protein: CASSSPGGRGYTF.